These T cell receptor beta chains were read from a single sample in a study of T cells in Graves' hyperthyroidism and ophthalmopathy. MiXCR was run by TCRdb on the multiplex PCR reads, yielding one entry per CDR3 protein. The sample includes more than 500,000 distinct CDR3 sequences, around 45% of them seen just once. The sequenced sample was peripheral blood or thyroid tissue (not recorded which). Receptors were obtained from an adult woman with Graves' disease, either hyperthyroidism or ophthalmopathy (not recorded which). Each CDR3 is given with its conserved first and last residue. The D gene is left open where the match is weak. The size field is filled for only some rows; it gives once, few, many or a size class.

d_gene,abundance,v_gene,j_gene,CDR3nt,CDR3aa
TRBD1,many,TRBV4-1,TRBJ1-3,TGCGCCAGCAGCCCCGGACAGGGGGCGCGAAACACCATATATTTT,CASSPGQGARNTIYF
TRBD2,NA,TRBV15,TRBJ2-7,TGTGCCAGCAGTCACTATAGACTAGCCGGCTCCTACGAGCAGTACTTC,CASSHYRLAGSYEQYF
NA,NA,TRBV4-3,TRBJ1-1,TGCGCCAGCAGTTATTCAGAAGACAACACTGAAGCTTTCTTT,CASSYSEDNTEAFF
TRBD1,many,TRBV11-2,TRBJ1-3,TGTGCCAGCAGCTTGACAGGGGACCAAGGAAACACCATATATTTT,CASSLTGDQGNTIYF
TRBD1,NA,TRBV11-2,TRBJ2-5,TGTGCCAGCAGCATGGACAGGGGAACAGAGACCCAGTACTTC,CASSMDRGTETQYF
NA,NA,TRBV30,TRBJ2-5,TGTGCCTGGAGTGCTAACACCGGGGAGACCCAGTACTTC,CAWSANTGETQYF
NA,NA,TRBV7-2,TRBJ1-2,TGTGCCAGCAGCCATGGGCGGAGGAACTATGGCTACACCTTC,CASSHGRRNYGYTF
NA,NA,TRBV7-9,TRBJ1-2,TGTGCCAGCAGCTCTCCCCTGGGAGTAATCTATGGCTACACCTTC,CASSSPLGVIYGYTF
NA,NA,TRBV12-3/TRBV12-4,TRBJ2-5,TGTGCCAGCAGTCACCGGCGGGACAGAGATTACCAAGAGACCCAGTACTTC,CASSHRRDRDYQETQYF
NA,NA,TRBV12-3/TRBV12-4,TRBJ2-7,TGTGCCAGCAGCTTGGGCAGGGATCTTGGGGAGCAGTACTTC,CASSLGRDLGEQYF
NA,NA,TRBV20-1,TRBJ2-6,TGCAGTGCTCAGGCGCCAGGGTCCGGGGCCAACGTCCTGACTTTC,CSAQAPGSGANVLTF
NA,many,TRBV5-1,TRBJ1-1,TGCGCCAGCAGCTTGGACCGAGAAGCTTTCTTT,CASSLDREAFF
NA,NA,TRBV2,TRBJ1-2,TGTGCCAGCAGTGAAGCAGGGGGGATCGGAAACACCTTC,CASSEAGGIGNTF
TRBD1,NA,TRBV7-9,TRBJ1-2,TGTGCCAGCAGCCGAGCAGAGGACAGGGCATATGGCTACACCTTC,CASSRAEDRAYGYTF